This TCR beta chain appears in the sequencing data of a study of long-term antiretroviral therapy in people with HIV. Study as a whole: Collection of the earliest samples took place about a decade ahead of the 2015 immediate-ART recommendation.

Points on this clone: Antigen specificity is unknown.

Sequencing relied on immunoSEQ assay v3.0, run at survey level. This table comes from immunoSEQ multiplex PCR, and its TCRdb copy is limited to in-frame clones, with some not included. The table shows nearly 25,000 clones, with 75% to 85% occurring only once. Whole-study findings and limits: Before ART, certain clones expanded, and these dominated the repertoire at all time points.

The ends were cut back, 3 bases at V and 4 bases at J, with 12 bases in the middle. This CDR3 region has 14 residues. Germline V lookup: CDR1 MNHEY, CDR2 SMNVEV (reference sequence). The V gene is TRBV27, the J gene TRBJ1-1; possibly TRBD1 for D (5 bases). The starting material was unsorted PBMCs, obtained 3 years after starting antiretroviral therapy. This clonotype was sampled from a man aged 50-60 years with HIV. Written as DNA, the CDR3 is TGTGCCAGCAGTTTGGGGGTTTTTGGCACTGAAGCTTTCTTT. Encoded protein: CASSLGVFGTEAFF.